A single sample is the source of the 11 T cell receptor beta chains below, sequenced in a study of cytomegalovirus exposure and HLA in healthy donors. Assay used: immunoSEQ multiplex PCR; TCRdb lists only in-frame clones, some missing. This table has 130,000 to 150,000 clones, approximately 87% appearing once. Sequenced sample: PBMCs. The receptors come from a man in his late teens or twenties in good health and CMV-seronegative.

V and J are TRBV4-1 and TRBJ2-7; TRBD1 matches at 11 bases. CDR3 size: 17 residues. With 6 bases clipped from V and 3 bases from J, the junction kept 13 bases outside the gene matches. Germline loops: CDR1 MGHRA, CDR2 YSYEKL. CDR3 sequence: CASRLASGTGGLYEQYF. In nucleotides, the CDR3 is TGCGCCAGCAGGCTTGCATCCGGGACAGGGGGACTCTACGAGCAGTACTTC.

The chain employs TRBV27 and TRBJ2-7; 11 bases fit TRBD1. The V gene's germline CDR1 is MNHEY and CDR2 SMNVEV (reference sequence). The CDR3 is 14 residues long. With 6 bases clipped from V and 0 bases from J, the junction kept 1 base outside the gene matches. The CDR3 bases are TGTGCCAGCAGGGGACAGGGGGGCTCCTACGAGCAGTACTTC. This translates into CASRGQGGSYEQYF.

The chain links TRBV5-6 to TRBJ2-2; D is unclear. The CDR3 runs to 15 residues. In germline, CDR1 is SGHDT, CDR2 YYEEEE. The V end was cut by 0 bases, the J end by 4 bases, with 10 bases between. The CDR3 protein is CASSLGIRSTGELFF. CDR3 nucleotide sequence: TGTGCCAGCAGCTTGGGTATACGGAGCACCGGGGAGCTGTTTTTT. The full variable domain, in which reference TRBV5-6 and TRBJ2-2 provide the parts outside the CDR3, is DAGVTQSPTHLIKTRGQQVTLRCSPKSGHDTVSWYQQALGQGPQFIFQYYEEEERQRGNFPDRFSGHQFPNYSSELNVNALLLGDSALYLCASSLGIRSTGELFFGEGSRLTVL.

This clone was observed a few times. The gene calls are TRBV7-9 and TRBJ2-1, with D possibly TRBD2 on 5 matching bases. The CDR3 extends over 14 amino acids. The V end lost 5 bases, the J end lost 5 bases, and 13 bases lay between the germline ends. Germline V gene data show CDR1 as SEHNR and CDR2 as FQNEAQ (reference sequence). CDR3 sequence (DNA): TGTGCCAGCAGCCCCTGGGAGTCCCACAATGAGCAGTTCTTC. It translates to CASSPWESHNEQFF.

This sequence joins TRBV5-6 and TRBJ1-6, with 7 nucleotides matching TRBD1. This CDR3 region has 15 residues. V dropped 2 bases and J dropped 7; count of bases not matched to a gene: 6. CDR1 is SGHDT, CDR2 YYEEEE, per germline. The chain's CDR3 is CASSLQGLRNSPLHF. The CDR3 bases are TGTGCCAGCAGCTTACAGGGGTTGAGGAATTCACCCCTCCACTTT.

This chain links TRBV4-2 with TRBJ2-2; 8 bases fit TRBD2. Germline lookup yields CDR1 LGHNA and CDR2 YNFKEQ. The V segment lost 0 bases and the J segment 5 bases; nucleotides outside the gene matches: 8. CDR3 length equals 17 residues. In DNA form, the CDR3 reads TGTGCCAGCAGCCAAGAACAACTAGCGGAGGGGACCGGGGAGCTGTTTTTT. Protein sequence: CASSQEQLAEGTGELFF.

The V call is TRBV6-4, the J call TRBJ1-2, with D perhaps matching TRBD1 (6 bases). CDR3 length: 16 amino acids. The germline gives CDR1 MRHNA, CDR2 SNTAGT. V gave up 3 bases and J gave up 7 bases, with 21 bases separating them. CDR3 in DNA: TGTGCCAGCAGTGATTCATTTATGGACAGCGGGGGTGGCTACACCTTC. It specifies CASSDSFMDSGGGYTF.

In this sample, this clone turned up a few times. J is TRBJ2-7 and V is TRBV7-6, with 8 bases that match TRBD1. The CDR3 consists of 12 residues. V was clipped by 5 bases and J by 5 bases; unmatched bases: 2. The germline CDR1 and CDR2 sequences are SGHVS and FNYEAQ. The CDR3 region is CASSGQGHEQYF. The CDR3 bases are TGTGCCAGCAGCGGACAGGGTCACGAGCAGTACTTC.

This clone was detected only a few times. The CDR3 loop reads CASSLSGGQPQHF. CDR3 in DNA: TGTGCCAGCAGCCTGAGCGGGGGTCAGCCCCAGCATTTT. The rearrangement links TRBV7-6 to TRBJ1-5; a weak D match, TRBD1 (5 bases). The ends were cut back, 5 bases at V and 6 bases at J, with 11 bases in the middle. The CDR3 totals 13 residues. The germline CDR1 and CDR2 sequences are SGHVS and FNYEAQ.

The chain uses TRBV2 and TRBJ2-7; perhaps TRBD1 as D (5 bases). The CDR3 is made up of 15 amino acids. V lost 1 base and J 2 bases, leaving 12 bases between the germline ends. The germline V gene has CDR1 SNHLY and CDR2 FYNNEI. This CDR3 is CASSEGRTWTYEQYF. CDR3 coding DNA: TGTGCCAGCAGTGAAGGTAGGACATGGACCTACGAGCAGTACTTC. The variable domain in full, completed from reference TRBV2 and TRBJ2-7, reads EPEVTQTPSHQVTQMGQEVILRCVPISNHLYFYWYRQILGQKVEFLVSFYNNEISEKSEIFDDQFSVERPDGSNFTLKIRSTKLEDSAMYFCASSEGRTWTYEQYFGPGTRLTVT.

The chain carries TRBV5-6 and TRBJ2-7; TRBD1 matches at 9 bases. V shed 1 base, J shed 3 bases, and the junction held 5 bases outside the gene matches. The V gene's germline CDR1 is SGHDT and CDR2 YYEEEE. The CDR3 sequence is 15 residues long. The CDR3 protein is CASSLTGTGFYEQYF. As DNA, the CDR3 is TGTGCCAGCAGCTTGACCGGGACAGGGTTCTACGAGCAGTACTTC.